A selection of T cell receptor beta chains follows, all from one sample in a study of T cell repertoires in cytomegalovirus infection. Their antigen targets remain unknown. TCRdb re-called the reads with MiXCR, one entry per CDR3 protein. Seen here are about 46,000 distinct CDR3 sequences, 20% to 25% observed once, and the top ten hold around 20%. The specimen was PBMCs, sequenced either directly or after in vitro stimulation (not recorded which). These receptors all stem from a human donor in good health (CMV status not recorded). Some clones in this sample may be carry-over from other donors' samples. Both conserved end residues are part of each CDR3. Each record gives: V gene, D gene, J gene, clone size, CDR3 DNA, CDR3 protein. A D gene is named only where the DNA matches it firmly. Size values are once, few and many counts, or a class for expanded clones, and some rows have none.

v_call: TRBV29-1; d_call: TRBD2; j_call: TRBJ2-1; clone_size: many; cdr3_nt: TGCAGCGTTGTGCGGGGGGACTACCAAGACAATGAGCAGTTCTTC; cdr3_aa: CSVVRGDYQDNEQFF
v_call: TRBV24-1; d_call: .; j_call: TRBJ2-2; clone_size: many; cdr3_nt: TGTGCCACCAGTGATCCCCTGCTAGGGGCGAACACCGGGGAGCTGTTTTTT; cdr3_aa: CATSDPLLGANTGELFF
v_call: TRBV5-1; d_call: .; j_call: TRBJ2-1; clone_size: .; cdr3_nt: TGCGCCAGCAGCGTCGGAATATCGGGAGCCTACAATGAGCAGTTCTTC; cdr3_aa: CASSVGISGAYNEQFF
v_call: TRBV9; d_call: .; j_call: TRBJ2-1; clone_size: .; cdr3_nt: TGTGCCAGCAGCGTAGGTTCCAATGACAATGAGCAGTTCTTC; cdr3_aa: CASSVGSNDNEQFF
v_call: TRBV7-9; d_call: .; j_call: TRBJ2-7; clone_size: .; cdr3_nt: TGTGCCAGCAGCCCCGGACACCAAATCTACGAGCAGTACTTC; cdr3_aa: CASSPGHQIYEQYF
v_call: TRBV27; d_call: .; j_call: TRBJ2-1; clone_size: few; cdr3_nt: TGTGCCAGCAGAAGGTACAATGAGCAGTTCTTC; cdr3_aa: CASRRYNEQFF
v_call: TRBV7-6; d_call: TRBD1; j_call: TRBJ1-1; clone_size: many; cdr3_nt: TGTGCCAGCAGCTTCCGACAGGGAGAAGCTTTCTTT; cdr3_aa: CASSFRQGEAFF
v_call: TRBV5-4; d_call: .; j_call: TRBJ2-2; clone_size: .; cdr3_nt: TGTGCCAGCAGCGACATAGCCTTTGTGGGATCCGGGGAGCTGTTTTTT; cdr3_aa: CASSDIAFVGSGELFF
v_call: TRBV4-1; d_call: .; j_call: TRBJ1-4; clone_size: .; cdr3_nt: TGCGCCAGCAAGAGGCCAGGGGAAAATGAAAAACTGTTTTTT; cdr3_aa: CASKRPGENEKLFF
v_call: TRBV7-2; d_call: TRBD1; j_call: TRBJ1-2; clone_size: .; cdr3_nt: TGTGCCAGCAGCTTAACAGGGGTTGGCTACACCTTC; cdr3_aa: CASSLTGVGYTF
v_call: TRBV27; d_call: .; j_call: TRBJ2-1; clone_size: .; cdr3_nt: TGTGCCAGCCGACGCGCCGGCCCGGTTGGTGAGCAGTTCTTC; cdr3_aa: CASRRAGPVGEQFF
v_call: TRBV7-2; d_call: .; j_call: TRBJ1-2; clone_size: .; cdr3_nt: TGTGCCAGCAGCCCACCCGACAGGACTTGGGTACTCTATGGCTACACCTTC; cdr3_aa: CASSPPDRTWVLYGYTF
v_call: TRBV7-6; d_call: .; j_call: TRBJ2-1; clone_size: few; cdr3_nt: TGTGCCAGCAGCCCCAGGGACCGCTGGGGTGAGCAGTTCTTC; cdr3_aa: CASSPRDRWGEQFF
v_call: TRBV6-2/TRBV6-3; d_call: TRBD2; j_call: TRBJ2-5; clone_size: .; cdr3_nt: TGTGCCAGCAGTGCCTGGACTAGCGGGAGGGCCGGGGAGACCCAGTACTTC; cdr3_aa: CASSAWTSGRAGETQYF
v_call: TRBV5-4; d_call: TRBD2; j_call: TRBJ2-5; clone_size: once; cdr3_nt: TGTGCCAGCAGCTTGACTAGCGGGGATTCTAAGACCCAGTACTTC; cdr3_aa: CASSLTSGDSKTQYF
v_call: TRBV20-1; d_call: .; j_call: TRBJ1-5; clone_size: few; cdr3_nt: TGCAGTGCTAGTGGCGAGGGCAGCAATCAGCCCCAGCATTTT; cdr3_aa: CSASGEGSNQPQHF
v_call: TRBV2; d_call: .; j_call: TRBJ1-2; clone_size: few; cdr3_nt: TGTGCCAGCAGTACAGGGAATGGCTACACCTTC; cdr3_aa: CASSTGNGYTF
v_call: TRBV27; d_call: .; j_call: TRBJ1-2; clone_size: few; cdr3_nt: TGTGCCAGCAGTTTATCTCGGATACATGGCTACACCTTC; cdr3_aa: CASSLSRIHGYTF
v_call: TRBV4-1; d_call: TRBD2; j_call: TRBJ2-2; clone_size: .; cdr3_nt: TGCGCCAGCAGCCAAGATCTCCCCGGGAGGAGGGACGGGGAGCTGTTTTTT; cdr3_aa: CASSQDLPGRRDGELFF
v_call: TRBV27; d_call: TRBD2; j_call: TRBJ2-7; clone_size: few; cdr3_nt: TGTGCCAGCACCCGAGGGTCACTAGCGGCCGCTCTTGGCGAGCAGTACTTC; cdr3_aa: CASTRGSLAAALGEQYF
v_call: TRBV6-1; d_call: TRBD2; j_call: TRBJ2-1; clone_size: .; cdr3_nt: TGTGCCAGCAGTGAAAGAAGGGGCGCGGGAGCCTACAATGAGCAGTTCTTC; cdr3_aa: CASSERRGAGAYNEQFF
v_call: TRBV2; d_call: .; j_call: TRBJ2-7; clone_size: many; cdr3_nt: TGTGCCAGCAGTGAAGAGGGAAGGTCGGGGCAGTACTTC; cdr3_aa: CASSEEGRSGQYF
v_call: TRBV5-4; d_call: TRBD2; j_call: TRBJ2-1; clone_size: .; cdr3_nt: TGTGCCAGCGGGGAGGTGGTGAGCGGGGGGGGCCTGGGGGAGCAGTTCTTC; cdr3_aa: CASGEVVSGGGLGEQFF
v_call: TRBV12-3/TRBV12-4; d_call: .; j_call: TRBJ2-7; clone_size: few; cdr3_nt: TGTGCCAGCAGTTTAGCTTCCGCGACCCACGAGCAGTACTTC; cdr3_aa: CASSLASATHEQYF
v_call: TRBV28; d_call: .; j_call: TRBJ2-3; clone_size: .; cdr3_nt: TGTGCCAGCGGCGAATGGGGTGAAGATACGCAGTATTTT; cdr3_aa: CASGEWGEDTQYF
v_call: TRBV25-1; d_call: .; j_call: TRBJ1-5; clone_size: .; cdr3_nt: TGTGCCAGCAGTGCTTTGGGGGTAGCTCAGCCCCAGCATTTT; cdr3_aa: CASSALGVAQPQHF
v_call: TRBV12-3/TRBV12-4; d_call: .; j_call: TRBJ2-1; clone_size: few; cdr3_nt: TGTGCCAGCAAAGAGGGCAGGGAATACAATGAGCAGTTCTTC; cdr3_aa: CASKEGREYNEQFF
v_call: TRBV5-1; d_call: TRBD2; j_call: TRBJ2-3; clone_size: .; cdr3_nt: TGCGCCAGCAGCTTGATAATTGCGGGAGGCACAGATACGCAGTATTTT; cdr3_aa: CASSLIIAGGTDTQYF
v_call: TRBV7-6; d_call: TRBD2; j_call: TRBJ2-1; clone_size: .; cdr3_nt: TGTGCCAGCAGCTTAGGGCTAGCGGGGGTCTACAATGAGCAGTTCTTC; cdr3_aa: CASSLGLAGVYNEQFF
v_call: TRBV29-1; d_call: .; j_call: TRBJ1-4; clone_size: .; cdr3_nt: TGCAGCGTACCGGAGAAGGGGTGGGAACTGTTTTTT; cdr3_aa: CSVPEKGWELFF
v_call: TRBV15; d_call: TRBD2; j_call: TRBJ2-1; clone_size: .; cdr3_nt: TGTGCCACCAGCAGAAGTGGAGCGGGGGGGATAAATGAGCAGTTCTTC; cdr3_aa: CATSRSGAGGINEQFF
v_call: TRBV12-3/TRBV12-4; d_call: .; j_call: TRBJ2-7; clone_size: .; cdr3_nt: TGTGCCAGCAGCAGGGGGGCAGGGCCCGGGCAGTACTTC; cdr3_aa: CASSRGAGPGQYF
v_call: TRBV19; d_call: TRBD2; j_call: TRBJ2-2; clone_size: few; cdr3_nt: TGTGCCAGTAGTATGTTTGGACTAGCGGGTTCTGGGGAGCTGTTTTTT; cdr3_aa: CASSMFGLAGSGELFF
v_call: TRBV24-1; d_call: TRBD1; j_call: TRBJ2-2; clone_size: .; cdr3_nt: TGTGCCACCAGCGACAGGGACCATGTTTATACGAACACCGGGGAGCTGTTTTTT; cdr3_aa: CATSDRDHVYTNTGELFF
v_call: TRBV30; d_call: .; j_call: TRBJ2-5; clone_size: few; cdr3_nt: TGTGCCTGGAGGGGGGGTGGCGAGACCCAGTACTTC; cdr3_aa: CAWRGGGETQYF
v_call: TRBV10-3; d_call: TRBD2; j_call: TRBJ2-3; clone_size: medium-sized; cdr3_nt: TGTGCCATCAGGGCGGGACTAGCGACTTTCACAGATACGCAGTATTTT; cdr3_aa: CAIRAGLATFTDTQYF
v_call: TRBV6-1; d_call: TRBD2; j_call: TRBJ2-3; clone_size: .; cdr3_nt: TGTGCCAGCAGTTCGACGGGTAGCGGGCCAACGCAGTATTTT; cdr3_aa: CASSSTGSGPTQYF
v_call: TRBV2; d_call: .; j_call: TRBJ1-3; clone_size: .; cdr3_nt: TGTGCCAGCAGCCGGGGCAAGGGGGGCGCCGGAAACACCATATATTTT; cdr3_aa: CASSRGKGGAGNTIYF
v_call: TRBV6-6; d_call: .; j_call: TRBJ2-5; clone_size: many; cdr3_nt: TGTGCCAGCAGTTACGCTACTAGTGGAGAGACCCAGTACTTC; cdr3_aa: CASSYATSGETQYF
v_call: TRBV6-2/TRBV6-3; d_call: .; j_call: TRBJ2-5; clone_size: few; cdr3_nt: TGTGCCAGCGCCGGACAGATCCGCCAGGAGACCCAGTACTTC; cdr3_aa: CASAGQIRQETQYF
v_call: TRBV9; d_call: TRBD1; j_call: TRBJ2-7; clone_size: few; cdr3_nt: TGTGCCAGCAGCATCGGACAGGAGTCCTACGAGCAGTACTTC; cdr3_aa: CASSIGQESYEQYF